This TCR beta chain is drawn from a study of beta chain features in type 1 diabetes. Study-wide findings and caveats: Shortening of TCRB CDR3s, moderate but significant, appeared in all four CD4+ subsets of Type 1 diabetes patients.

The length of the CDR3 is 12 residues. Trimming cost V 3 bases and J 4 bases, with 6 bases left between them. Germline lookup yields CDR1 SGHDN and CDR2 FVKESK. The entirety of the isolated RNA underwent reverse transcription, so expressed TCRB transcripts were sequenced. TCRdb's copy holds only in-frame clones and misses some; the assay was immunoSEQ multiplex PCR. The table records under 400,000 clones, around an eighth of them present only once. Sorted populations were all over 98% pure. In the case of this clone: Its antigen is undetermined. This same CDR3 is encoded by further DNA sequences in the sample.

The V and J genes are TRBV14 and TRBJ2-5; D ambiguous. The specimen sequenced was naive CD4+ T cells from blood. This receptor was identified in a woman aged 18 to 35 with type 1 diabetes. Written as DNA, the CDR3 is TGTGCCAGCAGCCAGGTTAGAGAGACCCAGTACTTC. Protein: CASSQVRETQYF.